This T cell receptor beta chain emerged from a study of T-cell memory formation after mild COVID-19. Study-level background: Among the donors, TCR clusters were largely specific to each donor.

Constant-segment primers were used for 5'RACE, and the resulting TCR alpha and TCR beta cDNA libraries carried sample barcodes and UMIs. MiXCR, run by TCRdb on the 5' RACE reads, gives a single entry per CDR3 protein. In the table there are 400,000 to 500,000 distinct CDR3 sequences, around 24% of which are singletons. The CDR3 sequence is 15 residues long. Trimming took 0 bases from V and 1 from J, leaving 10 bases between them. Germline CDR1 is MNHEY and CDR2 is SVGEGT. This sequence was found in an adult woman who had mild COVID-19 (a few samples of this study predate the infection). Cell type and time point are not known. What was sequenced was PBMCs or a T cell subset sorted from them (not recorded which). The rearrangement links TRBV6-2 or TRBV6-3 to TRBJ2-7; D is possibly TRBD2 (6 bases). The CDR3 reads CASSYSGLFSYEQYF. The CDR3, as DNA: TGTGCCAGCAGTTACTCTGGACTATTTTCCTACGAGCAGTACTTC.